Shown below are 18 T cell receptor beta chains from a single sample sequenced in a study of CD8+CD57+ T cells in acquired aplastic anemia. Both TCR beta VDJ combination and CDR3 sequence profiling were carried out. Genomic DNA was the template for this profiling. TCRdb analysed the reads with MiXCR anew, one entry per CDR3 protein. The table records about 110,000 distinct CDR3 sequences, under 60% of them present only once. Material for sequencing was sorted CD4+, CD8+, or CD8+CD57+ T cells (not recorded which) from PBMCs. The origin of the receptors is a human donor in good health, serving as a control.

In this sample, this clonotype turned up a few times. The chain links TRBV29-1 to TRBJ2-1, with D perhaps TRBD2 (5 bases). With 5 bases removed from V and 0 bases from J, the gap between germline ends came to 8 bases. The CDR3 sequence is 13 residues long. Per the germline V gene, CDR1 is SQVTM and CDR2 is ANQGSEA. The CDR3 bases are TGCAGCGTTCTAGGGAGCTCCTACAATGAGCAGTTCTTC. Its translation is CSVLGSSYNEQFF.

This sequence joins TRBV2 and TRBJ1-5; D unresolved. Trimming stripped 7 bases from V and 5 bases from J, with 15 bases between. CDR3 size: 14 residues. In germline, CDR1 is SNHLY, CDR2 FYNNEI. DNA for the CDR3: TGTGCCAGCACTGGCCCCTTGGGCCATCAGCCCCAGCATTTT. Translated, it gives CASTGPLGHQPQHF. Variable domain in full (rest from reference TRBV2 and TRBJ1-5): EPEVTQTPSHQVTQMGQEVILRCVPISNHLYFYWYRQILGQKVEFLVSFYNNEISEKSEIFDDQFSVERPDGSNFTLKIRSTKLEDSAMYFCASTGPLGHQPQHFGDGTRLSIL.

V gene TRBV5-6 combines with J gene TRBJ1-1; D remains ambiguous. Trimming took off 4 bases at V and 0 bases at J, with 10 bases between the two ends. Germline values: CDR1 SGHDT, CDR2 YYEEEE. The CDR3 runs to 14 residues. The CDR3 reads CASSIGSLNTEAFF. For the CDR3, the DNA is TGTGCCAGCAGCATAGGAAGTTTGAACACTGAAGCTTTCTTT.

With respect to this clonotype: A much larger clone is a single base away; this may be a read error. The chain uses TRBV7-3 and TRBJ2-3; TRBD1 is a possible D gene (5 bases). CDR1 and CDR2 (germline): SGHTA, FQGTGA. The CDR3 has 12 amino acids. The CDR3 nucleotides read TGTGCCAGCAGCTCGGACACAGGTACGCAGTATTTT. This sequence encodes CASSSDTGTQYF.

This clonotype was seen ten or more times. CDR3 coding DNA: TGTGCCAGCAGCGTAAAGGGGAATGAGCAGTTCTTC. It is translated as CASSVKGNEQFF. The chain combines TRBV9 with TRBJ2-1; D possibly corresponds to TRBD1 (5 bases). Germline CDR1 SGDLS, CDR2 YYNGEE. The V end lost 1 base, the J end lost 7 bases, and 6 bases lay between the germline ends. This CDR3 contains 12 residues.

This clonotype was recorded many times. The chain combines TRBV19 with TRBJ2-1; TRBD2 might be the D (6 bases). This CDR3 has 16 amino acids. The V end lost 6 bases, the J end lost 2 bases, and 17 bases lay between the germline ends. Germline V CDR1 and CDR2: LNHDA, SQIVND (reference sequence). DNA of the CDR3: TGTGCCAGTAGCGTCTCTAGCGCCAGCCCCTACAATGAGCAGTTCTTC. Its translation: CASSVSSASPYNEQFF.

The V call is TRBV7-2, the J call TRBJ2-7; perhaps TRBD2 as D (6 bases). V lost 10 bases, J lost 4 bases, and 20 bases lay in between. The CDR3 runs to 14 residues. CDR1 is SGHTA, CDR2 FQGNSA, per germline. Written as DNA, the CDR3 is TGTGCCACCTACGAGTGGGAGGCGAAATACGAGCAGTACTTC. Residues: CATYEWEAKYEQYF.

The table lists this clonotype with a few counts. This chain connects TRBV7-6 to TRBJ1-2, with a weak D call TRBD1 (6 bases). V was shortened by 4 bases and J by 3 bases, with 12 bases between the two germline ends. The germline V gene encodes CDR1 SGHVS and CDR2 FNYEAQ. The CDR3 extends over 14 amino acids. CDR3 protein: CASSWGSGDYGYTF. For the CDR3, the DNA is TGTGCCAGCAGCTGGGGGTCAGGGGACTATGGCTACACCTTC. The full variable domain, its missing parts supplied by reference TRBV7-6 and TRBJ1-2, is GAGVSQSPRYKVTKRGQDVALRCDPISGHVSLYWYRQALGQGPEFLTYFNYEAQQDKSGLPNDRFSAERPEGSISTLTIQRTEQRDSAMYRCASSWGSGDYGYTFGSGTRLTVV.

In this sample, this clonotype turned up many times. The CDR3 coding sequence is TGCGCCAGCAGCCCACCGGACAGTGGAGGCACTGAAGCTTTCTTT. Translating gives CASSPPDSGGTEAFF. The chain joins TRBV4-1 to TRBJ1-1; possibly TRBD1 for D (6 bases). The V end was cut by 4 bases, the J end by 4 bases, with 16 bases between. The germline gives CDR1 MGHRA, CDR2 YSYEKL. This CDR3 is built from 15 residues.

Comments on this clonotype: Given the absence of the conserved phenylalanine or tryptophan at the CDR3 end, a read error is likely. V is TRBV27 and J is TRBJ2-7; perhaps TRBD1 as D (5 bases). V dropped 3 bases and J dropped 2 bases, with 20 bases sitting between them. The CDR3 is made up of 17 amino acids. Germline CDR1 is MNHEY and CDR2 is SMNVEV (reference sequence). The CDR3 DNA reads as TGTGCCAGCAGTTTGTCATCGTCGGCAGGGAACCCCTACGAGCAGTACCTC. Translated: CASSLSSSAGNPYEQYL.

The chain carries TRBV6-5 and TRBJ1-6, with D perhaps TRBD1 (6 bases). Germline CDR1 reads MNHEY; CDR2 reads SVGAGI. Trimming took off 0 bases at V and 6 bases at J, with 15 bases between the two ends. CDR3 length equals 17 residues. The CDR3 coding sequence is TGTGCCAGCAGTTACTCGTCAGGGGTCGGGTTTAATTCACCCCTCCACTTT. Residues: CASSYSSGVGFNSPLHF.

This sequence joins TRBV25-1 and TRBJ2-7, with 9 bases matching TRBD1. Germline CDR1 MGHDK, CDR2 SYGVNS. This CDR3 is built from 15 residues. With 6 bases clipped from V and 3 bases from J, the junction kept 9 bases outside the gene matches. The CDR3 nucleotides are TGTGCCAGCAGAGATGCGGGACAGGGCCTCTACGAGCAGTACTTC. Its protein is CASRDAGQGLYEQYF.

In its sample, this clonotype is medium-sized. The gene calls are TRBV7-6 and TRBJ1-6; no reliable D call. In germline, CDR1 is SGHVS, CDR2 FNYEAQ. The CDR3 is made up of 13 amino acids. V gave up 2 bases and J gave up 10 bases, with 9 bases separating them. The CDR3 protein is CASSLLADSPLHF. The CDR3 DNA reads as TGTGCCAGCAGCTTATTAGCGGACTCACCCCTCCACTTT.

This chain links TRBV2 with TRBJ1-3; D is perhaps TRBD1 (5 bases). The CDR3 runs to 14 residues. V gave up 5 bases and J gave up 2 bases, with 10 bases separating them. Germline V gene lookup returns CDR1 SNHLY and CDR2 FYNNEI. The CDR3 sequence is CASSQGLAGNTIYF. In nucleotides, the CDR3 is TGTGCCAGCAGTCAGGGCTTGGCTGGAAACACCATATATTTT.

This clonotype was observed a handful of times. The chain joins TRBV2 to TRBJ1-2; D remains ambiguous. CDR3 length: 10 amino acids. Trimming left V 4 bases short and J 7 bases short, with 4 bases between. Germline CDR1 and CDR2: SNHLY and FYNNEI. The CDR3 loop reads CASSVVGYTF. The CDR3 DNA is TGTGCCAGCAGTGTCGTTGGCTACACCTTC. The full variable domain, completed using reference TRBV2 and TRBJ1-2, is EPEVTQTPSHQVTQMGQEVILRCVPISNHLYFYWYRQILGQKVEFLVSFYNNEISEKSEIFDDQFSVERPDGSNFTLKIRSTKLEDSAMYFCASSVVGYTFGSGTRLTVV.

The chain is built from TRBV25-1 and TRBJ1-1; maybe TRBD1 (5 bases). Trimming pared 3 bases from V and 3 bases from J, leaving 14 bases between. The CDR3 is made up of 15 amino acids. Germline assignment: CDR1 MGHDK and CDR2 SYGVNS. The CDR3 spells CASSETSGGDTEAFF. The CDR3 bases are TGTGCCAGCAGTGAGACGTCTGGGGGGGACACTGAAGCTTTCTTT.

This clonotype has only a few counts. The gene calls are TRBV27 and TRBJ1-1; possibly TRBD1 for D (5 bases). Trimming pared 7 bases from V and 7 bases from J, leaving 22 bases between. CDR1 and CDR2 from the germline V gene are MNHEY and SMNVEV (reference sequence). The CDR3 runs to 15 residues. The chain's CDR3 is CASTRGPRGRFEAFF. The CDR3 DNA reads TGTGCCAGCACCAGAGGGCCGCGGGGACGGTTTGAAGCTTTCTTT.

The sample holds a few counts of this clonotype. This chain joins TRBV25-1 and TRBJ2-7; the D gene is possibly TRBD2 (7 bases). CDR1 and CDR2 from the germline V gene are MGHDK and SYGVNS. CDR3 length: 14 residues. Trimming left V 4 bases short and J 2 bases short, with 12 bases between. The DNA of the CDR3 is TGTGCCAGCAGTGGGGGGGGCTATGCCTACGAGCAGTACTTC. Encoded protein: CASSGGGYAYEQYF.